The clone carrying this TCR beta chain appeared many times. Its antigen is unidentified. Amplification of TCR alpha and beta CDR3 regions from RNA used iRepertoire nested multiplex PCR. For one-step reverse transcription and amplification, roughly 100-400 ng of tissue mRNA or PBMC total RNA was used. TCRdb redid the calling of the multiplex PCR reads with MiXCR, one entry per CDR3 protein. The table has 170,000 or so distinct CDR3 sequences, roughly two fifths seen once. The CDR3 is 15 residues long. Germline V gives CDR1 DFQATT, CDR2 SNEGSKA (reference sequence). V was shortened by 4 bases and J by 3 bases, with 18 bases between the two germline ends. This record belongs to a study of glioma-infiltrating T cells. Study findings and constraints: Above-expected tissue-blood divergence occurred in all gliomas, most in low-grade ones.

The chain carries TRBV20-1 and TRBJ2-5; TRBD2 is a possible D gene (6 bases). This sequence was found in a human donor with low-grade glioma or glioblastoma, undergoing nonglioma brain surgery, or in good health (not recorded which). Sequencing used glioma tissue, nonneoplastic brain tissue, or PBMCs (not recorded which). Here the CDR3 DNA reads TGCAGTGCTAAGAAATTTGGGGGAGGAGAAGAGACCCAGTACTTC. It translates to CSAKKFGGGEETQYF.